This T cell receptor (beta chain) appears in the sequencing data of a study of graft-versus-host responses after intestinal transplantation (dated by TCRdb to the early 2020s). Study-wide context: The transplants that recipients got were multivisceral, liver-intestinal, or isolated intestinal. Anti-thymocyte globulin induction was given to all recipients, followed by maintenance tacrolimus and steroids for about 3 years. Graft-versus-host and host-versus-graft alloreactive T cell clones were tracked in the graft, circulation and bone marrow after intestinal transplantation using bulk TCR-beta CDR3 sequencing. To identify alloreactive clones, pre-transplant mixed lymphocyte reaction products were sequenced and then compared with unstimulated pre-transplant donor and recipient T cells. Of the approximately 25 intestinal transplant recipients enrolled in the cohort, one of whom was a retransplant, 3 patients without pretransplant specimens were excluded. A peak of at least 4% donor T cells among recipient peripheral blood mononuclear cells was the definition used for donor T cell macrochimerism. Instead of going to the commercial service, samples from a few later patients were sequenced in-house on an Illumina MiSeq and processed with MiXCR. Results and caveats for the whole study, not just this receptor: High GvH to HvG T cell clonal ratios were observed in the allografts of patients with donor T cell macrochimerism. Conclusions were limited by the relatively low number and heterogeneity of intestinal transplant patients. GvH clones were detected in recipient bone marrow, and some appeared earlier in ileal mucosa or blood, consistent with an intestinal mucosal origin. Early after transplant, declines in HvG clones were associated with peak levels of circulating GvH clones.

In the first month after transplant, blood samples were collected up to 4 times, and after that at least monthly when available. CDR1 SEHNR and CDR2 FQNEAQ were looked up in the germline V gene (reference sequence). The CDR3 sequence holds 13 residues, the cysteine and phenylalanine included. Left in the record is the CDR3 DNA by itself, 39 bases read in frame from the first base. Cut back by 1 base and 4 bases, the V and J ends lie 6 bases apart. Worth noting for this clone: The antigen it binds to is not known. Per-base quality was not reported, and no clone a single base away is much larger than it.

The library was generated by the immunoSEQ multiplex PCR assay. High-throughput TCR-beta CDR3 sequencing of genomic DNA from most patients was performed by Adaptive Biotechnologies. The study's processing was this. Adaptive's ImmunoSEQ software supplied the TCR sequencing data for 18 patients, while MiXCR and VDJtools were used to process a few other patients. Because the origin of CDR3 nucleotide sequences shared between donor and recipient could not be assigned, those sequences were removed. To be classed as alloreactive, a clone needed at least 2-fold expansion over unstimulated cells and a minimum CFSE-low frequency of 0.002% (template counts) or 0.001% (read counts). A clone was considered mappable if detected in the sequenced pre-transplant spleen, lymph node, or MLR CFSE-low populations of the donor or recipient. The cumulative frequency of alloreactive clones was calculated as a percentage of all sequences, weighted by copy number. In its TCRdb copy, this immuneACCESS table keeps in-frame sequences only and misses some clones. Where compared with another copy, unresolved V genes explain less than half of these, and the others have no known cause. Clone size and V and J calls were adopted from that table, with D and trimming inferred from the DNA. In all, the sample holds about 25,000 clones, and over 75% of those were seen once. The ten largest clonotypes hold 0.96% of the sample.

The sample here was PBMCs, taken 450 to 480 days after intestinal transplant. The V gene is TRBV7-9 and the J gene is TRBJ2-3, with the D gene not clear enough to name. The TCR comes from a human patient who received an intestinal transplant, so some T cells may come from the graft donor. The CDR3 sequence is CASSLGRPDTQYF. The sequenced DNA: TGTGCCAGCAGCTTAGGACGCCCAGATACGCAGTATTTT. Beyond the CDR3, the reference TRBV7-9 and TRBJ2-3 genes provide the residues; the full variable domain reads: DTGVSQNPRHKITKRGQNVTFRCDPISEHNRLYWYRQTLGQGPEFLTYFQNEAQLEKSRLLSDRFSAERPKGSFSTLEIQRTEQGDSAMYLCASSLGRPDTQYFGPGTRLTVL.